Here is one T cell receptor (beta chain) with its context. There is no known antigen for this receptor. No base-level quality is on record; no much larger clone is a single base apart. The sample is drawn from a study of blood T cell repertoires in COVID-19 (dated by TCRdb to 2018 to 2020). About the investigation overall: Samples from collaborators originated in the United States, Italy and Spain and spanned both the acute and convalescent phases of COVID-19. The sample metadata nearly always contained a de-identified subject ID, COVID-19 status, age in years and sex. The dataset comprised deeply sampled blood TCRbeta repertoires from subjects exposed to, actively infected with, or recovered from COVID-19. The prospective study material was composed of cDNA or gDNA derived from T cells, B-cell-depleted T cells, or PBMCs. The samples were drawn from two sources: the first 160 participants of the ongoing ImmuneRACE study, and some 1,300 subjects contributed by 6 global collaborators. HLA class I and class II types, where available, came from metadata supplied by the sample provider rather than from assay-based typing. A freely available public database, intended as a resource for researchers studying the immune response to SARS-CoV-2, is where the repertoires were released.

TCRbeta CDR3 regions were amplified from genomic DNA using the immunoSEQ Assay, a bias-controlled multiplex PCR. As for the authors' bioinformatics: The number of nucleated cells in each sample was estimated from the amplification of reference gene primers within the assay. Sequence reads were collapsed and filtered to measure the absolute abundance of every unique TCRbeta CDR3 rearrangement. For each sample, productive Simpson clonality was calculated as the square root of Simpson's diversity index over productive rearrangements. Entries here come from immuneACCESS through TCRdb and include only in-frame sequences with V and J called. Some clones fail to appear in such tables; in the studies checked, an unresolved V gene covers under half of the shortfall, and the cause of the remainder is unknown. V and J calls and clone size come straight from that table; D and trimming were deduced from the DNA. This sample lists roughly 250,000 clones; about 89% were detected once. Of the sample, under 2.5% is held by the ten largest clones.

V loses 3 bases of germline sequence and J loses 5 bases, and the interval between the two ends is 22 bases. CDR1 and CDR2, per the germline V gene, are ENHRY and SYGVKD. Spanning cysteine to phenylalanine, the CDR3 consists of 17 amino acids. Of all the DNA, just the CDR3 is kept, 51 bases in frame from base 1. The investigation overall reported the following: Clinical and demographic metadata were provided uncurated, with the amount varying by source and participant.

In the prospective study, participants were about 18 to 90 years old, resided in under 30 geographic areas of the United States, and were enrolled through a virtual design. In the prospective study, cohorts were assigned on the basis of participant-reported clinical history obtained from a screening survey and a study questionnaire. Recovered participants in ImmuneRACE Cohort 3 were defined as having two consecutive negative NP/OP PCR tests, clearance from a healthcare professional, or resolution of symptoms. Mobile phlebotomists in the prospective study collected whole blood, serum and a nasopharyngeal or oropharyngeal swab from every participant. Additional blood draws and questionnaires over an approximately two-month period could optionally be provided by prospective study participants. Blood samples from the prospective study were shipped frozen or at room temperature prior to DNA extraction.

The sequence was collected from a woman aged 18-30 years who had recovered from COVID-19. The specimen sequenced was PBMCs or T cells enriched from blood (not recorded which). The sequence joins TRBV10-3 to TRBJ1-2, with the D segment identity uncertain. The CDR3 in this case is CAISDLGPGRSGYGYTF. DNA sequence: TGTGCCATCAGTGACCTCGGACCAGGACGCAGCGGATATGGCTACACCTTC.